These T cell receptor beta chains were read from a single sample in a study of blood T cell repertoires in COVID-19. Assay: immunoSEQ multiplex PCR; the TCRdb copy retains only in-frame clones and omits some. The sample holds 150,000 to 200,000 clones, about 88% seen once. Sequencing input: peripheral blood. The receptors shown here come from a woman at least 80 years old in a cohort sampled during active or convalescent COVID-19. Both conserved end residues are part of each CDR3. The order of the fields is V gene, clone size, D gene, J gene, CDR3 DNA, CDR3 protein. A D gene is named only where the DNA matches it firmly. Clone size is not always given. Where it is, it says once, few, many or a class for expanded clones.

>TRBV27|.|.|TRBJ2-1
TGTGCCAGCAGTTCTATAAACAGGGACGAGCAGTTCTTC
CASSSINRDEQFF
>TRBV3-1/TRBV3-2|once|TRBD1|TRBJ1-2
TGTGCCAGCAGCCAAGATCAGACAGGGGCCTTTTTATATGGCTACACCTTC
CASSQDQTGAFLYGYTF
>TRBV2|once|.|TRBJ2-2
TGTGCCAGCCGTACCCAGCTCGGGGGCGGGGAGCTGTTTTTT
CASRTQLGGGELFF
>TRBV5-4|.|.|TRBJ2-4
TGTGCCAGCAGCCCGGGCAGGGTAAGAAACATTCAGTACTTC
CASSPGRVRNIQYF
>TRBV4-3|.|.|TRBJ2-3
TGCGCCAGCAGCCAAGATTATAGCGGCACAGATACGCAGTATTTT
CASSQDYSGTDTQYF
>TRBV4-1|.|TRBD1|TRBJ2-3
TGCGCCAGCAGCCAAGTGGGACAGGGGTACACAGATACGCAGTATTTT
CASSQVGQGYTDTQYF
>TRBV2|.|.|TRBJ2-3
TGTGCCAGCAGTGAGGGTATAGCGCCAAGCACAGATACGCAGTATTTT
CASSEGIAPSTDTQYF
>TRBV7-9|.|TRBD1|TRBJ1-4
TGTGCCAGCAGCCCAGACGGGACAGGGAATGAAAAACTGTTTTTT
CASSPDGTGNEKLFF
>TRBV3-1/TRBV3-2|.|.|TRBJ1-5
TGTGCCAGCAGCCAAAACGGACAGACTAGCAATCAGCCCCAGCATTTT
CASSQNGQTSNQPQHF
>TRBV12-5|.|TRBD1|TRBJ1-2
TGTGCTAGTGGTTTGGGACAGGGGGTTCTGGGAGGCTACACCTTC
CASGLGQGVLGGYTF
>TRBV29-1|.|.|TRBJ2-1
TGCAGCGTTCAGGGGCGCGAGCAGTTCTTC
CSVQGREQFF
>TRBV5-1|.|.|TRBJ2-1
TGCGCCAGCAGCTTGGGACACCTCAATGAGCAGTTCTTC
CASSLGHLNEQFF
>TRBV6-5|.|.|TRBJ1-2
TGTGCCAGCGGCGGGAACTATGGCTACACCTTC
CASGGNYGYTF
>TRBV10-1|.|TRBD1|TRBJ2-7
TGCGCCAGCTCGGACAGGGCCGAAAGTGGCGAGCAGTACTTC
CASSDRAESGEQYF
>TRBV6-5|few|.|TRBJ2-3
TGTGCCAGCAGTTACGCCCGCGGGCCTGGCACAGATACGCAGTATTTT
CASSYARGPGTDTQYF
>TRBV6-2/TRBV6-3|.|.|TRBJ1-2
TGTGCCAGCAGTACCCTGAACAGATATAACTATGGCTACACCTTC
CASSTLNRYNYGYTF
>TRBV19|.|.|TRBJ1-5
TGTGCCAGTAGAACCACGGGACTCAGCAATCAGCCCCAGCATTTT
CASRTTGLSNQPQHF
>TRBV12-3/TRBV12-4|.|.|TRBJ1-2
TGTGCCAGCAGCCGGGGGGCCCTCTATGGCTACACCTTC
CASSRGALYGYTF
>TRBV14|.|TRBD2|TRBJ2-2
TGTGCCAGCAGCCAGTCTGCGGGGGGACGGTACACCGGGGAGCTGTTTTTT
CASSQSAGGRYTGELFF
>TRBV27|.|TRBD2|TRBJ2-3
TGTGCCAGCAGTCCTGGGACTAGCGGGATTCGATATACGCAGTATTTT
CASSPGTSGIRYTQYF
>TRBV18|.|.|TRBJ1-5
TGTGCCAGCTCATCGTCCCCCGGGCCCCAGCATTTT
CASSSSPGPQHF
>TRBV3-1/TRBV3-2|.|TRBD2|TRBJ2-7
TGTGCCAGCAGCCAAGATTGCGCTAGCGGGAACTTGAGCTCCTACGAGCAGTACTTC
CASSQDCASGNLSSYEQYF
>TRBV18|once|.|TRBJ2-1
TGTGCCAGCTCACCACCGGCTGCTTCGGATCTCGCGGTTGAGCAGTTCTTC
CASSPPAASDLAVEQFF
>TRBV21-1|.|.|TRBJ2-1
TGTGCCAGCAGCCCAAGAGGGGGCCGAAATGAGCAGTTCTTC
CASSPRGGRNEQFF
>TRBV11-2|.|TRBD1|TRBJ1-1
TGTGCCAGCAGCTTACTGACAGGGAGGAACACTGAAGCTTTCTTT
CASSLLTGRNTEAFF
>TRBV5-1|.|.|TRBJ2-1
TGCGCCAGCAGCTTACTTTCTGAGCAGTTCTTC
CASSLLSEQFF
>TRBV30|once|.|TRBJ1-5
TGTGCCTGGAGTGTACTGAGAGCAGGGGTCAATCAGCCCCAGCATTTT
CAWSVLRAGVNQPQHF
>TRBV5-4|.|TRBD2|TRBJ2-1
TGTGCCAGCAGCGGACTAGCGGGAGGTCGGAATGAGCAGTTCTTC
CASSGLAGGRNEQFF
>TRBV9|.|.|TRBJ2-6
TGTGCCAGCAGCCCTCTTTCTGGGGCCAACGTCCTGACTTTC
CASSPLSGANVLTF
>TRBV2|.|TRBD2|TRBJ2-5
TGTGCCAGCACAATTTATCGGACTAGCGGGGGACAAGAGACCCAGTACTTC
CASTIYRTSGGQETQYF
>TRBV11-2|many|.|TRBJ2-1
TGTGCCAGCAGCTTAGGTAGCTCCTACAATGAGCAGTTCTTC
CASSLGSSYNEQFF
>TRBV5-1|.|.|TRBJ1-1
TGCGCCAGCAGCTTGGGCTCAGGGGAGTTAGTGCGGGCTTTCTTT
CASSLGSGELVRAFF
>TRBV24-1|.|.|TRBJ1-2
TGTGCCACCAGTGACTTATATGGCTACACCTTC
CATSDLYGYTF
>TRBV5-6|.|TRBD1|TRBJ1-4
TGTGCCAGCAGCTACAGGGGCCTTGATGAAAAACTGTTTTTT
CASSYRGLDEKLFF